This T cell receptor (beta chain) is from a study of cytomegalovirus exposure and HLA in healthy donors. About the study: Genetic ancestry analysis placed over 75% of the 400 or so donors that were genotyped in the Caucasian-associated cluster.

V lost 8 bases and J lost 5, with 9 bases in between. Germline V lookup: CDR1 SGHVS, CDR2 FNYEAQ. The CDR3 loop spans 11 amino acids. Amplification used 60 Vbeta primers and 13 Jbeta primers. TCRdb's table, derived via immunoSEQ multiplex PCR, lists solely in-frame clones and lacks some. There are 140,000 to 150,000 clones in the sample; roughly 90% occur only once, and around 0.5% lies in the top ten. The V gene is TRBV7-6, the J gene TRBJ2-5, with D tentatively TRBD2 (5 bases). The sample taken for sequencing was PBMCs. The sequence came from a woman between 40 and 50 years old in good health and CMV-seronegative. CDR3 residues: CASRGWETQYF. The CDR3, as DNA: TGTGCCAGCCGAGGGTGGGAGACCCAGTACTTC.